Shown below are 18 T cell receptor beta chains from a single sample sequenced in a study of identical twins. TCRdb analysed the 5' RACE reads with MiXCR anew, one entry per CDR3 protein. There are approximately 1.8 million distinct CDR3 sequences in the sample; less than 40% occur only once, and 0.25% to 0.3% lies in the top ten. The sequenced sample consisted of cord blood. These receptors were collected from a newborn girl in good health.

The chain recombines TRBV3-1 with TRBJ1-2; TRBD1 might be the D (5 bases). Trimming left V 1 base short and J 4 bases short, with 7 bases between. Germline values: CDR1 LGHDT, CDR2 YNNKEL (reference sequence). The CDR3 runs 13 residues. The CDR3 nucleotides read TGTGCCAGCAGCCAAGGGGACCTCTATGGCTACACCTTC. Protein product: CASSQGDLYGYTF.

In DNA form, the CDR3 reads TGTGCCAGCAGCGTAGAGCCCGCAAACAATGAGCAGTACTTC. Protein sequence: CASSVEPANNEQYF. This chain uses TRBV9 with TRBJ2-5; D is undetermined. The CDR3 has 14 residues. V lost 0 bases and J lost 11, with 17 bases in between. The germline V gene encodes CDR1 SGDLS and CDR2 YYNGEE. Using reference TRBV9 and TRBJ2-5 for the parts outside the CDR3, the full variable domain is DSGVTQTPKHLITATGQRVTLRCSPRSGDLSVYWYQQSLDQGLQFLIQYYNGEERAKGNILERFSAQQFPDLHSELNLSSLELGDSALYFCASSVEPANNEQYFGPGTRLLVL.

V and J are TRBV6-5 and TRBJ1-1; TRBD1 might be the D (5 bases). Trimming removed 0 bases at V and 0 bases at J, with 8 bases between. In germline, CDR1 is MNHEY, CDR2 SVGAGI. This CDR3 contains 15 residues. The CDR3 loop reads CASSYSPGLNTEAFF. In DNA form, the CDR3 reads TGTGCCAGCAGTTACTCGCCAGGGTTGAACACTGAAGCTTTCTTT.

V gene TRBV20-1 combines with J gene TRBJ1-2, with 7 bases lining up with TRBD1. CDR1 and CDR2 (germline): DFQATT, SNEGSKA (reference sequence). With 1 base clipped from V and 6 bases from J, the junction kept 5 bases outside the gene matches. The CDR3 loop spans 13 amino acids. The CDR3: CSARVQTGHGYTF. CDR3 nucleotide sequence: TGCAGTGCTAGAGTTCAGACAGGGCATGGCTACACCTTC.

The chain couples TRBV15 to TRBJ1-1, with D perhaps TRBD1 (5 bases). Trimming stripped 0 bases from V and 1 base from J, with 12 bases between. Germline V lookup: CDR1 LNHNV, CDR2 YYDKDF (reference sequence). The CDR3 is 16 amino acids. This CDR3 is CATSRDRQTENTEAFF. The DNA of the CDR3 is TGTGCCACCAGCAGAGACCGCCAGACAGAGAACACTGAAGCTTTCTTT.

The CDR3 region has the DNA TGTGCCAGCAAGCCGACGCGGTCGGGCACAGATACGCAGTATTTT. It translates to CASKPTRSGTDTQYF. The chain uses TRBV2 and TRBJ2-3; D is ambiguous. V was clipped by 7 bases and J by 1 base, with 15 bases between them. In germline, CDR1 is SNHLY, CDR2 FYNNEI. The CDR3 is 15 residues long.

The rearrangement joins TRBV13 to TRBJ1-2; 7 nucleotides align to TRBD1. After removal of 4 bases from V and 7 bases from J, the junction contained 12 bases not matched to a gene. From germline, CDR1 is PRHDT and CDR2 FYEKMQ (reference sequence). The CDR3 totals 15 residues. The CDR3 spells CASSSREGADCGYTF. The CDR3 DNA follows: TGTGCCAGCAGCTCCCGAGAGGGGGCGGACTGTGGCTACACCTTC.

This clonotype was counted a few times. V usage is TRBV5-1 and J usage is TRBJ2-7, with 8 bases matching TRBD1. Germline V gene sequence: CDR1 SGHRS, CDR2 YFSETQ. The length of the CDR3 is 16 residues. V shed 4 bases and J 0 bases; nucleotides not matched to a gene: 9. The CDR3 nucleotides are TGCGCCAGCAGCGTAGCCTCCGGGACAGGCTCCTACGAGCAGTACTTC. Its translation: CASSVASGTGSYEQYF.

In this sample, this clonotype turned up a few times. The chain couples TRBV20-1 to TRBJ2-5; D is unclear. The J call may be faulty, since TRBJ2-7 better matches the DNA end. Germline CDR1 DFQATT, CDR2 SNEGSKA (reference sequence). The CDR3 is 8 amino acids. CDR3 nucleotides: TGCAGTGCTAACGAGCAGTACTTC. This codes for CSANEQYF.

The chain recombines TRBV7-6 with TRBJ2-5; D remains unclear. The germline gives CDR1 SGHVS, CDR2 FNYEAQ. Trimming took 4 bases from V and 4 from J, leaving 10 bases between them. The CDR3 totals 13 residues. The CDR3 protein is CASSSRLLETQYF. DNA for the CDR3: TGTGCCAGCAGCTCAAGGCTGTTAGAGACCCAGTACTTC.

V usage is TRBV29-1 and J usage is TRBJ2-3, with a tentative D call TRBD1 (6 bases). Trimming removed 5 bases at V and 4 bases at J, with 7 bases between. Germline CDR1 and CDR2: SQVTM and ANQGSEA. This CDR3 spans 11 amino acids. CDR3 amino acids: CSVYRADTQYF. CDR3 nucleotides: TGCAGCGTTTACAGGGCAGATACGCAGTATTTT.

V and J are TRBV24-1 and TRBJ2-5, with D maybe TRBD1 (5 bases). V was clipped by 1 base and J by 2 bases, with 7 bases between them. CDR3 length: 14 amino acids. Germline CDR1 KGHDR, CDR2 SFDVKD. CDR3 amino acids: CATSDFQGQETQYF. CDR3 nucleotide sequence: TGTGCCACCAGTGATTTCCAGGGACAAGAGACCCAGTACTTC.

The chain combines TRBV2 with TRBJ2-5; TRBD2 matches at 7 bases. CDR3 length: 16 residues. The germline CDR1 and CDR2 sequences are SNHLY and FYNNEI. The J segment lost 2 bases and the V segment lost 2 bases, leaving 8 bases of the junction unmatched. CDR3 region: CASSELAVFRQETQYF. The CDR3 bases are TGTGCCAGCAGTGAACTAGCGGTTTTCAGACAAGAGACCCAGTACTTC.

This clonotype was counted a few times. A much larger clone lies a single base off, so this may be a read error. V and J are TRBV3-1 and TRBJ2-1, with TRBD2 matching 10 bases. Trimming cost V 6 bases and J 2 bases; bases outside gene matches: 4. CDR3 length: 15 amino acids. Germline CDR1 is LGHDT and CDR2 is YNNKEL (reference sequence). For the CDR3, the DNA is TGTGCCAGCAGATTAAGCGGGGGGGCCTACAATGAGCAGTTCTTC. Its protein is CASRLSGGAYNEQFF.

The chain uses TRBV28 and TRBJ1-2; no firm D call. CDR3 size: 12 residues. With 7 bases removed from V and 6 bases from J, the gap between germline ends came to 12 bases. Germline V gene lookup returns CDR1 MDHEN and CDR2 SYDVKM. The CDR3 bases are TGTGCCAGCAATACGGGAGGTGATGGCTACACCTTC. This gives the protein CASNTGGDGYTF.

The chain recombines TRBV10-2 with TRBJ2-1; D uncertain. Looked up from germline, CDR1 is WSHSY and CDR2 is SAAADI. This CDR3 has 12 residues. V lost 2 bases to trimming and J lost 12 bases, with 11 bases between them. The CDR3 loop is CASSESSLVQFF. CDR3 in DNA: TGCGCCAGCAGTGAGAGTAGCTTAGTGCAGTTCTTC.

The chain links TRBV12-3 or TRBV12-4 to TRBJ2-4; D might be TRBD1 or TRBD2, each matching 5 bases. There are 18 residues in the CDR3. V was shortened by 3 bases and J by 1 base, with 19 bases between the two germline ends. The CDR3 nucleotides are TGTGCCAGCAGTTTGAGGGTAGGGGAGAATAGGGCCAAAAACATTCAGTACTTC. Protein product: CASSLRVGENRAKNIQYF.

In this sample, this clonotype turned up a few times. The V call is TRBV7-2, the J call TRBJ2-1; D unclear. The CDR3 runs 15 residues. V was trimmed by 0 bases and J by 0 bases, leaving 6 bases between them. Germline-derived CDR1 and CDR2 are SGHTA and FQGNSA. The chain's CDR3 is CASSLALFSYNEQFF. The CDR3 DNA reads as TGTGCCAGCAGCTTAGCACTCTTCTCCTACAATGAGCAGTTCTTC. Supplemented by reference TRBV7-2 and TRBJ2-1, the full variable domain reads GAGVSQSPSNKVTEKGKDVELRCDPISGHTALYWYRQSLGQGLEFLIYFQGNSAPDKSGLPSDRFSAERTGGSVSTLTIQRTQQEDSAVYLCASSLALFSYNEQFFGPGTRLTVL.